One and the same sample provided the 16 T cell receptor beta chains below, sequenced in a study of spatial heterogeneity in lung cancer. Time point reported: blood at routine non-recurrence follow-up after resection. Whole RNA, which was extracted from tumor, nontumor lung tissue or frozen PBMC, was sequenced without any cell sorting. One entry per CDR3 protein, called by TCRdb with MiXCR from the 5' RACE reads. The sample has under 150,000 distinct CDR3 sequences; less than 15% are singletons. The source was PBMCs, collected at follow-up. The receptors here all came from a male donor with early-stage non-small cell lung cancer.

This clonotype was observed many times. The rearrangement links TRBV29-1 to TRBJ2-5; 11 nucleotides align to TRBD1. Per the germline V gene, CDR1 is SQVTM and CDR2 is ANQGSEA. V trimming: 7 bases; J trimming: 4 bases; junction bases outside the gene matches: 2. The CDR3 covers 12 residues. CDR3 bases: TGCAGCGAGGGACAGGGGGGAGAGACCCAGTACTTC. Translating gives CSEGQGGETQYF.

The genes are TRBV12-3 or TRBV12-4 and TRBJ2-2; 7 positions match TRBD1. V shed 5 bases, J shed 7 bases, and the junction held 4 bases outside the gene matches. The CDR3 covers 13 residues. Here the CDR3 reads CASSARDSGELFF. The CDR3 DNA sequence: TGTGCCAGCAGTGCCCGGGACAGCGGGGAGCTGTTTTTT.

This clonotype was seen more than once but under ten times. The chain recombines TRBV20-1 with TRBJ2-7; 10 bases line up with TRBD1. The germline V gene encodes CDR1 DFQATT and CDR2 SNEGSKA (reference sequence). The CDR3 runs 13 residues. J lost 3 bases, V lost 6 bases, and 5 bases had no gene match. CDR3 sequence reads: CSASGQGFYEQYF. In nucleotides, the CDR3 is TGCAGTGCCTCGGGACAGGGGTTCTACGAGCAGTACTTC.

This clonotype was counted a few times. The chain links TRBV6-1 to TRBJ2-3; D unclear. Trimming cost V 7 bases and J 4 bases, with 12 bases left between them. CDR3 length equals 13 residues. Germline V gene data show CDR1 as MNHNS and CDR2 as SASEGT. CDR3 protein: CASTESTPDTQYF. The CDR3 DNA is TGTGCCAGCACCGAATCTACCCCAGATACGCAGTATTTT.

This clonotype was picked up one time. This rearrangement joins TRBV30 to TRBJ1-2; D call uncertain. The length of the CDR3 is 13 residues. Deletions cut 1 base from V and 4 bases from J, with 10 bases between. The germline V gene has CDR1 GTSNPN and CDR2 SVGIG (reference sequence). CDR3 sequence reads: CAWSAGPAYGYTF. CDR3 sequence (DNA): TGTGCCTGGAGTGCGGGTCCGGCCTATGGCTACACCTTC.

This clonotype was observed at least ten times. For the CDR3, the DNA is TGCAGCGCCCACAGCGCAACTAATGAAAAACTGTTTTTT. It translates to CSAHSATNEKLFF. The V and J genes are TRBV29-1 and TRBJ1-4, with unresolved D. Deletions cut 7 bases from V and 0 bases from J, with 9 bases between. The CDR3 loop spans 13 amino acids. Germline CDR1 is SQVTM and CDR2 is ANQGSEA.

The V call is TRBV24-1, the J call TRBJ2-1; 10 positions match TRBD2. CDR3 length: 16 amino acids. The V gene end was trimmed by 2 bases and the J gene end by 0 bases; junction bases not matched to a gene: 0. Germline CDR1 and CDR2: KGHDR and SFDVKD. DNA of the CDR3: TGTGCCACCAGTGATTCTAGCGGGAGCTCCTACAATGAGCAGTTCTTC. This sequence encodes CATSDSSGSSYNEQFF.

This clonotype was observed a handful of times. This chain links TRBV5-4 with TRBJ2-2; the match to TRBD2 covers 10 bases. The CDR3 has 15 amino acids. CDR1 is SGHNT, CDR2 YYREEE, per germline (reference sequence). V trimming: 2 bases; J trimming: 7 bases; junction bases outside the gene matches: 5. The DNA for the CDR3 is TGTGCCAGCAGCTTACAGCGGGGGGGCGGCGGGGAGCTGTTTTTT. This translates into CASSLQRGGGGELFF.

The chain carries TRBV7-9 and TRBJ1-1; D is ambiguous. Per germline, CDR1 SEHNR and CDR2 FQNEAQ (reference sequence). V dropped 5 bases and J dropped 3 bases, with 13 bases sitting between them. The CDR3 is 14 residues long. CDR3: CASSPQDEYTEAFF. The CDR3 region has the DNA TGTGCCAGCAGCCCACAAGATGAGTACACTGAAGCTTTCTTT.

This clonotype came up many times. V usage is TRBV30 and J usage is TRBJ2-7, with D possibly TRBD1 on 6 matching bases. The CDR3 is made up of 15 amino acids. Per germline, CDR1 GTSNPN and CDR2 SVGIG (reference sequence). The germline V and J ends were trimmed by 2 bases and 0 bases, with 14 bases remaining between them. DNA for the CDR3: TGTGCCTGGAGTTTCGCAGGGGCTTTCTCCTACGAGCAGTACTTC. Protein: CAWSFAGAFSYEQYF.

This clonotype occurred many times. The V gene is TRBV6-1, the J gene TRBJ2-7; no clear D. From germline, CDR1 is MNHNS and CDR2 SASEGT. The CDR3 length is 14 residues. The germline V and J ends were trimmed by 5 bases and 5 bases, with 16 bases remaining between them. The DNA of the CDR3 is TGTGCCAGCAGTCCCGGTCTACCAGTGGACGAGCAGTACTTC. This translates into CASSPGLPVDEQYF.

This chain uses TRBV20-1 with TRBJ1-6; no firm D call. Germline V gene sequence: CDR1 DFQATT, CDR2 SNEGSKA (reference sequence). The CDR3 is 16 residues long. Between the trimmed V and J ends, which lost 0 bases and 5 bases, there was a span of 14 bases. Here the CDR3 reads CSARETGRLDNSPLHF. The CDR3 DNA reads TGCAGTGCTAGAGAGACTGGGCGGCTGGATAATTCACCCCTCCACTTT.

This clonotype was detected only a few times. V and J are TRBV7-3 and TRBJ2-1; perhaps TRBD2 as D (5 bases). The CDR3 totals 16 residues. CDR1 and CDR2 from the germline V gene are SGHTA and FQGTGA. With 1 base removed from V and 1 base from J, the gap between germline ends came to 11 bases. CDR3 region: CASSLMASRSYNEQFF. Here the CDR3 DNA reads TGTGCCAGCAGCTTAATGGCTAGCCGTTCCTACAATGAGCAGTTCTTC.

This clonotype has just a few counts. This chain links TRBV12-3 or TRBV12-4 with TRBJ2-3, with 8 bases that match TRBD2. The CDR3 length is 16 residues. Germline trimming cut 5 bases from V and 0 bases from J; bases unmatched to any gene: 7. DNA of the CDR3: TGTGCCAGCAGTCCACACTTAGCGGGGAGCACAGATACGCAGTATTTT. The encoded protein is CASSPHLAGSTDTQYF.

The rearrangement links TRBV25-1 to TRBJ2-7; D not certain. Germline V CDR1 and CDR2: MGHDK, SYGVNS. This CDR3 is 13 amino acids long. Trimming removed 2 bases at V and 2 bases at J, with 7 bases between. The CDR3 loop is CASSEKWAYEQYF. The CDR3 DNA reads TGTGCCAGCAGTGAAAAATGGGCCTACGAGCAGTACTTC.

This clonotype appeared many times. The V and J genes are TRBV29-1 and TRBJ2-5; D is unclear. Germline V lookup: CDR1 SQVTM, CDR2 ANQGSEA. V dropped 5 bases and J dropped 3 bases, with 7 bases sitting between them. This CDR3 comprises 11 residues. In DNA, the CDR3 is TGCAGCGTTTCGCTGAAAGAGACCCAGTACTTC. Translated, it gives CSVSLKETQYF.